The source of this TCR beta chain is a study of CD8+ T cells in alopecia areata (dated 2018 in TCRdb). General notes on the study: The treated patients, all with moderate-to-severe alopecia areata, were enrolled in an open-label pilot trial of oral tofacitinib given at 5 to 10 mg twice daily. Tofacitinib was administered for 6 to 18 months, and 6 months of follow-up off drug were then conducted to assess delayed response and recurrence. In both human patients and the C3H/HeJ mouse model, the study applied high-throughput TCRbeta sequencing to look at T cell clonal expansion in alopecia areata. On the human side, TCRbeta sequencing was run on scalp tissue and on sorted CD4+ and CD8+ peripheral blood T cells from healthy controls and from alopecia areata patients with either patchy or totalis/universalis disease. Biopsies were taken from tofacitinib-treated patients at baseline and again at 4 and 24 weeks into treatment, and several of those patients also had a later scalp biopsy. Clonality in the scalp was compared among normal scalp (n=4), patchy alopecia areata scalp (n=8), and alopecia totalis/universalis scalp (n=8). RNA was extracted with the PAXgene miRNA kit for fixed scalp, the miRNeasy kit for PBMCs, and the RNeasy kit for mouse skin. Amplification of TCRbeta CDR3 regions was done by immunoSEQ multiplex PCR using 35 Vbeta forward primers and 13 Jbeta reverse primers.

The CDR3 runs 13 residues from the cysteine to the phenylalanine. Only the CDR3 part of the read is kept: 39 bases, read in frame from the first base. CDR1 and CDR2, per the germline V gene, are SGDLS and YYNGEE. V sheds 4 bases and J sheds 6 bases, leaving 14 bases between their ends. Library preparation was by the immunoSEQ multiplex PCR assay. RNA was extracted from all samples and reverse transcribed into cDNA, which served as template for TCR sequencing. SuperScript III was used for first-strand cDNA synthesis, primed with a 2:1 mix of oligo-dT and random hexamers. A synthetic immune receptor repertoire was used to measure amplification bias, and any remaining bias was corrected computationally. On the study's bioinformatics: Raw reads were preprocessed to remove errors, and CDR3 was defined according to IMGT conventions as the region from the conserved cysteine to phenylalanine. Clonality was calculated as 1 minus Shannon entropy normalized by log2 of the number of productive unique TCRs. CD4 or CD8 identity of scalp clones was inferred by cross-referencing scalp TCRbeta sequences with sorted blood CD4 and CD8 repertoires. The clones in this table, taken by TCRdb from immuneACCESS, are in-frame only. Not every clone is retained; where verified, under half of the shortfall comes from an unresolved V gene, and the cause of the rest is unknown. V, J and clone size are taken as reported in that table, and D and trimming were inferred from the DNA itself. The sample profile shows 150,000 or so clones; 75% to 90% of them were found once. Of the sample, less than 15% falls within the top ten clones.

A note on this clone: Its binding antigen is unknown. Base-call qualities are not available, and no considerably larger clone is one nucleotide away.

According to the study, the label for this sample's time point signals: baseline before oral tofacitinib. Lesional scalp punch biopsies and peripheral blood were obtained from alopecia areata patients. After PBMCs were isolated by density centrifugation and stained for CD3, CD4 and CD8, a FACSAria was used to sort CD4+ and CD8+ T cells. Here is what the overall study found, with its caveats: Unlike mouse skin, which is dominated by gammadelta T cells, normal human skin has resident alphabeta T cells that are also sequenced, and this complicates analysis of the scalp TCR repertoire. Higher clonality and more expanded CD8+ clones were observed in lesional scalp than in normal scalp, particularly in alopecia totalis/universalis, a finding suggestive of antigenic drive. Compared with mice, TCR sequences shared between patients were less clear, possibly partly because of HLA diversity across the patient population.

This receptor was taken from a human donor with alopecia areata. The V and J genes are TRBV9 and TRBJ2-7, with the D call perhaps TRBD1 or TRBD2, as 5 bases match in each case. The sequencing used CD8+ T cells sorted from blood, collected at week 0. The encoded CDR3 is CASSSPPGTEQYF. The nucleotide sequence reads TGTGCCAGCAGCTCCCCCCCAGGGACCGAGCAGTACTTC.